Listed here is a single T cell receptor (beta chain). This record belongs to a study of blood T cell repertoires in COVID-19. Overall study context: Samples of COVID-19 (acute and convalescent) were obtained from the United States, Italy and Spain. Sources were T cells, B-cell-depleted T cells, or PBMCs; the material itself was cDNA or gDNA.

In the original analysis: Cell counts per sample came from amplifying reference gene primers. Using immunoSEQ multiplex PCR, the repertoire was profiled, and TCRdb retains in-frame clones only, with some absent. That table gives V, J and clone size, and the DNA gave D and trimming. The sample shows more than 150,000 clones, about 82% of them seen only once. CDR3 length equals 15 residues. The J segment lost 6 bases and the V segment lost 4 bases, leaving 8 bases of the junction unmatched. CDR1 is MGHRA, CDR2 YSYEKL, per germline. This TCR came from a woman in her 30s with acute or convalescent COVID-19. The sequencing sample was made of peripheral blood. The chain uses TRBV4-1 and TRBJ2-7; 11 bases agree with TRBD1. In DNA form, the CDR3 reads TGCGCCAGCAGCCTCCGGGACAGGGGGGCCGGCGAGCAGTACTTC. Encoded protein: CASSLRDRGAGEQYF.